This T cell receptor beta chain was profiled in a study of cytomegalovirus exposure and HLA in healthy donors. Study context: Earlier work reported 110 million or so unique TCR beta sequences from 180 million or so T cells.

General study results and limits: The study flagged some 170 TCR beta chains as cytomegalovirus-associated. Per published accounts, TCR beta sequences correctly predicted the HLA-A and HLA-B alleles of most subjects. In a later analysis, productive TCRs from donors in an Asian-associated ancestry cluster reportedly carried fewer N-insertions than the cohort mean.

As to this clone: Its antigen is unknown.

PCR amplification relied on 60 Vbeta primers (plus 13 Jbeta primers). The method was immunoSEQ multiplex PCR; TCRdb's version includes in-frame clones alone and lacks a portion of them. This table holds 150,000 to 200,000 clones, over 9.5% found once. The V and J ends lost 5 bases and 0 bases respectively, with 11 bases between them. Germline V gene lookup returns CDR1 SGHTA and CDR2 FQGNSA. The CDR3 has 14 residues. This clonotype was obtained from a man aged 45 to 65 in good health and CMV-seropositive. The chain employs TRBV7-2 and TRBJ2-7; D is perhaps TRBD1 (6 bases). The sample comprised PBMCs. CDR3 amino acids: CASSPGHYSYEQYF. The CDR3 region has the DNA TGTGCCAGCAGCCCGGGACACTACTCCTACGAGCAGTACTTC.